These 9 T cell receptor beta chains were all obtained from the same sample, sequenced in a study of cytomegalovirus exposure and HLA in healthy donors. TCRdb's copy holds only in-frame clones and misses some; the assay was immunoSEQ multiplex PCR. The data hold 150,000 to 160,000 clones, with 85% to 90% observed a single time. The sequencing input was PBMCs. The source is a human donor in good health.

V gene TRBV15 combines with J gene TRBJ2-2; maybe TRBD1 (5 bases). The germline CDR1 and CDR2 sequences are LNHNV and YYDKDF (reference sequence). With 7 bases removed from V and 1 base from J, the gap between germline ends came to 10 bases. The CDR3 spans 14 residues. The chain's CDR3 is CATMGLMNTGELFF. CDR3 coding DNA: TGTGCCACCATGGGGCTCATGAACACCGGGGAGCTGTTTTTT. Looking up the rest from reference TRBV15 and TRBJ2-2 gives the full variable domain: DAMVIQNPRYQVTQFGKPVTLSCSQTLNHNVMYWYQQKSSQAPKLLFHYYDKDFNNEADTPDNFQSRRPNTSFCFLDIRSPGLGDTAMYLCATMGLMNTGELFFGEGSRLTVL.

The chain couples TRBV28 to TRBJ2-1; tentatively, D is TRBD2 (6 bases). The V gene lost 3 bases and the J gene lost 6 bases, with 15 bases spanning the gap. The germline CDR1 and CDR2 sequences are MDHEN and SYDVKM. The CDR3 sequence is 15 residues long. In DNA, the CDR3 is TGTGCCAGCAGTTTCCCTCGGGACTTTGGCAATGAGCAGTTCTTC. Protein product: CASSFPRDFGNEQFF.

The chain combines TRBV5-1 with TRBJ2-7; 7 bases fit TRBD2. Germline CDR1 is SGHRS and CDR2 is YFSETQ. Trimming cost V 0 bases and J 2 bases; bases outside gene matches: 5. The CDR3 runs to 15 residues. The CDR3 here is CASSLGGGSTYEQYF. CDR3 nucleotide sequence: TGCGCCAGCAGCTTGGGTGGCGGGAGCACCTACGAGCAGTACTTC.

CDR3 residues: CASTDDRVSNQPQHF. In DNA form, the CDR3 reads TGTGCCAGTACCGATGACAGGGTGAGCAATCAGCCCCAGCATTTT. The V and J genes are TRBV19 and TRBJ1-5; 7 positions match TRBD1. The germline V gene has CDR1 LNHDA and CDR2 SQIVND (reference sequence). The ends lost 7 bases at V and 1 base at J; junction bases unmatched: 7. This CDR3 contains 15 residues.

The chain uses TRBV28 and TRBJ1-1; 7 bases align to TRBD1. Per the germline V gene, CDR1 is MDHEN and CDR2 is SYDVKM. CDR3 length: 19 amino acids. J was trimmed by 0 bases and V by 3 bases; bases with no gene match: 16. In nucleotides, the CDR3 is TGTGCCAGCAGTTTCGGGCCCCGAGGCACAGGGGCGGTGAACACTGAAGCTTTCTTT. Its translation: CASSFGPRGTGAVNTEAFF. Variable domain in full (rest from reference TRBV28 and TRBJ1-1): DVKVTQSSRYLVKRTGEKVFLECVQDMDHENMFWYRQDPGLGLRLIYFSYDVKMKEKGDIPEGYSVSREKKERFSLILESASTNQTSMYLCASSFGPRGTGAVNTEAFFGQGTRLTVV.

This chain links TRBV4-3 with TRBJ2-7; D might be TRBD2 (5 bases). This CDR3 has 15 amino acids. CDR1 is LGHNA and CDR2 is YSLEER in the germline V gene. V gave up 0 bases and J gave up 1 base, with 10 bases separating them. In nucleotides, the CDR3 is TGCGCCAGCAGCCAAGATTGGTGGGAGTCCTACGAGCAGTACTTC. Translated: CASSQDWWESYEQYF.

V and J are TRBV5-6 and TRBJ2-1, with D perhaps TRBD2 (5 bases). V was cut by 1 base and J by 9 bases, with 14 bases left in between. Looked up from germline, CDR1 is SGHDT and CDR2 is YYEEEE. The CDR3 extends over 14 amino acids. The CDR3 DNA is TGTGCCAGCAGCTTGACGCCTTCAGGAGGTGAGCAGTTCTTC. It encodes CASSLTPSGGEQFF. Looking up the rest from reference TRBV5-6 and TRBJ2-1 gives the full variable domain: DAGVTQSPTHLIKTRGQQVTLRCSPKSGHDTVSWYQQALGQGPQFIFQYYEEEERQRGNFPDRFSGHQFPNYSSELNVNALLLGDSALYLCASSLTPSGGEQFFGPGTRLTVL.

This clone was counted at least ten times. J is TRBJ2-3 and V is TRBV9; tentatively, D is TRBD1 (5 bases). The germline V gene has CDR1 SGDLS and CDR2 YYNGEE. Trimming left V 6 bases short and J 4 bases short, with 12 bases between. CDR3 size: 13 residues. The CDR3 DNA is TGTGCCAGCAATCGTCAAGGGGCAGATACGCAGTATTTT. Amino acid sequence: CASNRQGADTQYF. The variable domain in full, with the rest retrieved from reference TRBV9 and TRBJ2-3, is DSGVTQTPKHLITATGQRVTLRCSPRSGDLSVYWYQQSLDQGLQFLIQYYNGEERAKGNILERFSAQQFPDLHSELNLSSLELGDSALYFCASNRQGADTQYFGPGTRLTVL.

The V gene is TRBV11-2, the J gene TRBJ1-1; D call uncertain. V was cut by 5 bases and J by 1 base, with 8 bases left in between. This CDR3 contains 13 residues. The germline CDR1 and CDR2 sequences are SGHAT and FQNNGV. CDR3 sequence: CASSASWNTEAFF. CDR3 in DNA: TGTGCCAGCAGCGCGAGTTGGAACACTGAAGCTTTCTTT. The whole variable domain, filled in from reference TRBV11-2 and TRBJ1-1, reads EAGVAQSPRYKIIEKRQSVAFWCNPISGHATLYWYQQILGQGPKLLIQFQNNGVVDDSQLPKDRFSAERLKGVDSTLKIQPAKLEDSAVYLCASSASWNTEAFFGQGTRLTVV.